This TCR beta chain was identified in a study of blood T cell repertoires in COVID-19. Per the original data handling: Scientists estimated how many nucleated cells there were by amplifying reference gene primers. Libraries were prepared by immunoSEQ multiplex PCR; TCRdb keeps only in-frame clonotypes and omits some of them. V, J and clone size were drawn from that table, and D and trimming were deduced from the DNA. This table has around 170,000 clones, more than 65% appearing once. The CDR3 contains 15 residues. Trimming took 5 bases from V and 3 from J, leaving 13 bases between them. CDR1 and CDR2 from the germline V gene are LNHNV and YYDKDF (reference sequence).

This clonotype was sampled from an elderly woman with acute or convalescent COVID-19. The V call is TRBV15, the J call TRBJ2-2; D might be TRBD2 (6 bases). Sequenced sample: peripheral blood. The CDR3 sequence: CATSPRGIDTGELFF. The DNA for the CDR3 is TGTGCCACCAGCCCTCGCGGGATCGACACCGGGGAGCTGTTTTTT.